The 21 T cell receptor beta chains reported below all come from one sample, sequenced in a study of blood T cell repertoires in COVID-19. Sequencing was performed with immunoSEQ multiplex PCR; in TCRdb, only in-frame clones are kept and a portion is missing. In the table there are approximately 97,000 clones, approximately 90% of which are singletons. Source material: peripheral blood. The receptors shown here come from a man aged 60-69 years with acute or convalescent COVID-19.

This CDR3 reads CASSPRSVVGEKLFF. For the CDR3, the DNA is TGTGCCAGCAGTCCCAGAAGCGTAGTAGGTGAAAAACTGTTTTTT. J is TRBJ1-4 and V is TRBV2; D ambiguous. V was pared by 5 bases and J by 7 bases, with 17 bases between. The CDR3 sequence is 15 residues long. Germline loops: CDR1 SNHLY, CDR2 FYNNEI.

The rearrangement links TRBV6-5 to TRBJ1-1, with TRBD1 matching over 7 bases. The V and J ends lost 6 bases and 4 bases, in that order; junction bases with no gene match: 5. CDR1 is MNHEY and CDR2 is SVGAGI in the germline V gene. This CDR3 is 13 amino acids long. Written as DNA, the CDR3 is TGTGCCAGCAGCCGACAGGGAACCACTGAAGCTTTCTTT. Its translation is CASSRQGTTEAFF.

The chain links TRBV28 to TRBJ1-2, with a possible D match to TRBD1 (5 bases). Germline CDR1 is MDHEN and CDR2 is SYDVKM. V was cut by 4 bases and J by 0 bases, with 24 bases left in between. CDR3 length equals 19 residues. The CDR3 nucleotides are TGTGCCAGCAGTTCAGGCTCTCTCGGCCGGGACTCTACTAACTATGGCTACACCTTC. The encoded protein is CASSSGSLGRDSTNYGYTF.

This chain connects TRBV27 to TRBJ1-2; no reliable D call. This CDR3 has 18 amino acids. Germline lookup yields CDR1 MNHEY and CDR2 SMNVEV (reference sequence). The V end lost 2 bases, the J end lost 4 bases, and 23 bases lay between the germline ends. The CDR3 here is CASSLTARKQPPFYGYTF. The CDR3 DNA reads TGTGCCAGCAGTTTAACTGCCCGGAAACAGCCTCCCTTCTATGGCTACACCTTC.

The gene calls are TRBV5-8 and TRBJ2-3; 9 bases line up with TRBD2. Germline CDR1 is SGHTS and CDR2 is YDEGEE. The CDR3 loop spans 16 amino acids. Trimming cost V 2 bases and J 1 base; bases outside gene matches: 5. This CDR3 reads CASSLSVAGGTDTQYF. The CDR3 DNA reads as TGTGCCAGCAGCTTATCGGTAGCGGGGGGCACAGATACGCAGTATTTT.

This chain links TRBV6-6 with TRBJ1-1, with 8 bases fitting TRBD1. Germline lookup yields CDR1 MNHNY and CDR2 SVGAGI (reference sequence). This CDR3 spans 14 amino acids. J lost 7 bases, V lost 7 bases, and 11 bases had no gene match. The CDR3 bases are TGTGCCAGCAAGGTATCTCAGGGGGCTGGTGAAGCTTTCTTT. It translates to CASKVSQGAGEAFF.

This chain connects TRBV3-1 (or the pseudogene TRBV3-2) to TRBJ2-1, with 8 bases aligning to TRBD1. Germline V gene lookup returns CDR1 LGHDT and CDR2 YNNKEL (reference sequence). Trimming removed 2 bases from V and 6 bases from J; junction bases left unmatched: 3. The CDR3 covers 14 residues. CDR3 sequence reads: CASSQHRGINEQFF. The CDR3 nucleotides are TGTGCCAGCAGCCAACACAGGGGGATCAATGAGCAGTTCTTC.

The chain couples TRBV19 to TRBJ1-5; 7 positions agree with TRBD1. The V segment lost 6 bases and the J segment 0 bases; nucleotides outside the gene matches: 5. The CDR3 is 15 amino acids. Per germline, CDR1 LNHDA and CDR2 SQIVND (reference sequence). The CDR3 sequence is CASSSGGYSNQPQHF. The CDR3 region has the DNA TGTGCCAGTAGCTCAGGGGGGTATAGCAATCAGCCCCAGCATTTT.

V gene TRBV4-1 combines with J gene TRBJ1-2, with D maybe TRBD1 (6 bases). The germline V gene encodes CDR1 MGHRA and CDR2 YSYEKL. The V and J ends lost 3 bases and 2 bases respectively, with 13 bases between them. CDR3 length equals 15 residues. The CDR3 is CASSQPGQWNYGYTF. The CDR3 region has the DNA TGCGCCAGCAGCCAGCCGGGACAATGGAACTATGGCTACACCTTC.

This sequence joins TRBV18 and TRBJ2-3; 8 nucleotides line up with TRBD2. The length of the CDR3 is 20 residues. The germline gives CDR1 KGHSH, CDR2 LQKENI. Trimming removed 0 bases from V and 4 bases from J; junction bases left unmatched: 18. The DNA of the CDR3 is TGTGCCAGCTCACCACCAATAGCGGGGTCGGGTTGGGCCGCGGCAGATACGCAGTATTTT. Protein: CASSPPIAGSGWAAADTQYF.

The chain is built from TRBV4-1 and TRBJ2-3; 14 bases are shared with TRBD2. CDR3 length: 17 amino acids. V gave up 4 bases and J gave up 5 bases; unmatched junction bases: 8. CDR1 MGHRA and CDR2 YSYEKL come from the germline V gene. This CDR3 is CASSLMGLAGARDTQYF. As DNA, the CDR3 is TGCGCCAGCAGCCTCATGGGACTAGCGGGGGCCCGAGATACGCAGTATTTT.

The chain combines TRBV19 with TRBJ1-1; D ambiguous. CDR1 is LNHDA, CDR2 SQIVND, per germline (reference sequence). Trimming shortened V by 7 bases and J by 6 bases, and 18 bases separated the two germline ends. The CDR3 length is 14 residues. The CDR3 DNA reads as TGTGCCAGTACCCCGCCCCCGGGTAACCCTGAAGCTTTCTTT. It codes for CASTPPPGNPEAFF.

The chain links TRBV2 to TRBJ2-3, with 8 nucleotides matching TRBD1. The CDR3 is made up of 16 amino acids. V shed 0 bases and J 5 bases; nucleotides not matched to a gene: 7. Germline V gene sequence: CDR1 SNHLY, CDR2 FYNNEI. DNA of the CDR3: TGTGCCAGCAGTGAAGCCCGGACAGGGTCGGGAGATACGCAGTATTTT. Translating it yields CASSEARTGSGDTQYF. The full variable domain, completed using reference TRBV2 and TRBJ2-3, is EPEVTQTPSHQVTQMGQEVILRCVPISNHLYFYWYRQILGQKVEFLVSFYNNEISEKSEIFDDQFSVERPDGSNFTLKIRSTKLEDSAMYFCASSEARTGSGDTQYFGPGTRLTVL.

The CDR3 DNA sequence: TGTGCCAGCAGTGAAGCGACAGCACGTCGGGACACCATATATTTT. Translation gives CASSEATARRDTIYF. The J gene is TRBJ1-3, the V gene TRBV6-1, with D perhaps TRBD1 (5 bases). V shed 0 bases and J shed 8 bases, with 14 bases lying between them. Germline CDR1 and CDR2: MNHNS and SASEGT. The CDR3 spans 15 residues.

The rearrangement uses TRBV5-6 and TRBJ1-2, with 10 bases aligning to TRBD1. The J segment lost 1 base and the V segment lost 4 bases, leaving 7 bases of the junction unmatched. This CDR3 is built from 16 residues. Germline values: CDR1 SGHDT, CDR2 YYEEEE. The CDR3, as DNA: TGTGCCAGCAGCCGCCGGGGGACAGGGGTTAACTATGGCTACACCTTC. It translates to CASSRRGTGVNYGYTF.

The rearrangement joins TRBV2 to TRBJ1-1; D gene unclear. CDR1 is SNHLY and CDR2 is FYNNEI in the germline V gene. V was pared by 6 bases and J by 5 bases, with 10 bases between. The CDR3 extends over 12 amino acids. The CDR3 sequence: CASRSEGTEAFF. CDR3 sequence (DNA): TGTGCCAGCAGGTCGGAGGGTACTGAAGCTTTCTTT. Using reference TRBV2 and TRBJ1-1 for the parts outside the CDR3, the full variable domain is EPEVTQTPSHQVTQMGQEVILRCVPISNHLYFYWYRQILGQKVEFLVSFYNNEISEKSEIFDDQFSVERPDGSNFTLKIRSTKLEDSAMYFCASRSEGTEAFFGQGTRLTVV.

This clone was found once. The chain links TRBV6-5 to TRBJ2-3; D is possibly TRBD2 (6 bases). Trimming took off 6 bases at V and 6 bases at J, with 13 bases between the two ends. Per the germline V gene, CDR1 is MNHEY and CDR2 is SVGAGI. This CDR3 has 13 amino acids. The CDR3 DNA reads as TGTGCCAGCAGCCTCGGGGCGGGGGATACGCAGTATTTT. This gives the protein CASSLGAGDTQYF.

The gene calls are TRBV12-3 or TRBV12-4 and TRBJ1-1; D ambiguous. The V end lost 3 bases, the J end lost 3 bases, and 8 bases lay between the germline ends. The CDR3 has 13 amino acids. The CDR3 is CASSLSIHTEAFF. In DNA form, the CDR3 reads TGTGCCAGCAGTTTGTCCATCCACACTGAAGCTTTCTTT.

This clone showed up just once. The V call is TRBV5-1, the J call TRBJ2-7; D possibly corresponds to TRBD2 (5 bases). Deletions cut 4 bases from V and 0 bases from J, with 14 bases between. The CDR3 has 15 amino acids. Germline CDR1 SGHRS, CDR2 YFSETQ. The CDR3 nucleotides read TGCGCCAGCAGCCCGGGGTTCCAGAGCTCCTACGAGCAGTACGTC. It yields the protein CASSPGFQSSYEQYV.

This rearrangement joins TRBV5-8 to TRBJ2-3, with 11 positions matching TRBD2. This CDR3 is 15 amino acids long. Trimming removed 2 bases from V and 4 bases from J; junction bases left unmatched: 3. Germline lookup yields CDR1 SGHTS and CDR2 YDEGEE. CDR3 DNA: TGTGCCAGCAGCTTTAGCGGGGGGGCTCCAGATACGCAGTATTTT. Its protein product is CASSFSGGAPDTQYF.

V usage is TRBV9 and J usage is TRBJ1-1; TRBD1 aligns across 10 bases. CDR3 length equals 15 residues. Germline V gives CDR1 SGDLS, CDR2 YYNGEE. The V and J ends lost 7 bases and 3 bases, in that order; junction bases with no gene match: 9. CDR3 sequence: CASRGRTGGDTEAFF. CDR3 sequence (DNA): TGTGCCAGCCGCGGGCGGACAGGGGGGGACACTGAAGCTTTCTTT.